The 14 T cell receptor beta chains in this list originate from one sample, sequenced in a study of identical twins. Using its own MiXCR run on the 5' RACE reads, TCRdb lists one record per CDR3 protein. The profile shows fewer than 650,000 distinct CDR3 sequences, 9% to 10% of them singletons. Separately, the same data were catalogued under a study of yellow fever vaccine responses in identical twins.

Sequencing was carried out using PBMCs. These receptors came from a woman aged 18-29 years in good health.

This clonotype was seen ten or more times. This sequence joins TRBV14 and TRBJ2-7; 7 bases are shared with TRBD1. Germline CDR1 reads SGHDN; CDR2 reads FVKESK. Germline trimming cut 4 bases from V and 1 base from J; bases unmatched to any gene: 22. The CDR3 has 20 residues. CDR3 protein: CASSPMETGTAYYKSYEQYF. CDR3 bases: TGTGCCAGCAGCCCAATGGAAACCGGGACAGCGTACTATAAGTCCTACGAGCAGTACTTC.

This clonotype was seen only a few times. The chain combines TRBV4-1 with TRBJ2-7; maybe TRBD2 (6 bases). Trimming took 3 bases from V and 2 from J, leaving 17 bases between them. The germline CDR1 and CDR2 sequences are MGHRA and YSYEKL. The CDR3 loop spans 16 amino acids. The CDR3, as DNA: TGCGCCAGCAGCCATAGGAGTGCGGGAACAACCTACGAGCAGTACTTC. Translated: CASSHRSAGTTYEQYF.

The CDR3 region has the DNA TGTGCCAGCAGCGTAGCTCGGAGTTCTGGGGCCAACGTCCTGACTTTC. Protein product: CASSVARSSGANVLTF. The chain uses TRBV9 and TRBJ2-6; D unclear. V was shortened by 0 bases and J by 1 base, with 8 bases between the two germline ends. Germline V gene data show CDR1 as SGDLS and CDR2 as YYNGEE. The CDR3 totals 16 residues.

This clonotype turned up a few times. The V call is TRBV12-3 or TRBV12-4, the J call TRBJ2-3, with D tentatively TRBD2 (6 bases). The germline V and J ends were trimmed by 0 bases and 0 bases, with 16 bases remaining between them. The CDR3 spans 18 residues. The CDR3 here is CASSLANRRGPSTDTQYF. The CDR3 DNA follows: TGTGCCAGCAGTTTAGCGAATCGGCGGGGCCCTAGCACAGATACGCAGTATTTT.

The rearrangement joins TRBV6-1 to TRBJ2-3; D is possibly TRBD1 (6 bases). Trimming took 5 bases from V and 5 from J, leaving 17 bases between them. Germline lookup yields CDR1 MNHNS and CDR2 SASEGT. The CDR3 extends over 15 amino acids. CDR3 nucleotides: TGTGCCAGCAGTCCGACAGGAGGAGAGAGAGATACGCAGTATTTT. Its protein is CASSPTGGERDTQYF.

The chain carries TRBV11-2 and TRBJ2-7, with D perhaps matching TRBD2 (6 bases). The CDR3 consists of 19 residues. V was cut by 3 bases and J by 0 bases, with 24 bases left in between. In germline, CDR1 is SGHAT, CDR2 FQNNGV. The CDR3 DNA reads TGTGCCAGCAGCTTTTTTCCAGAGGAAATAGCGGTATACTCCTACGAGCAGTACTTC. Translating it yields CASSFFPEEIAVYSYEQYF.

V is TRBV19 and J is TRBJ2-2; 10 bases line up with TRBD2. Losses at the gene ends were 3 bases for V and 8 bases for J; bases not matched to a gene: 12. Germline V CDR1 and CDR2: LNHDA, SQIVND (reference sequence). The CDR3 runs to 17 residues. The CDR3 coding sequence is TGTGCCAGTAGTATCGGAACCGGGACTAGCGTGTCGGGGGAGCTGTTTTTT. Its translation is CASSIGTGTSVSGELFF.

This clonotype was seen ten or more times. The chain recombines TRBV12-3 or TRBV12-4 with TRBJ1-3; no reliable D call. The CDR3 is made up of 13 amino acids. The germline V and J ends were trimmed by 6 bases and 3 bases, with 9 bases remaining between them. DNA of the CDR3: TGTGCCAGCAGGGGGATTTATGGAAACACCATATATTTT. Its translation: CASRGIYGNTIYF.

The chain is built from TRBV4-3 and TRBJ2-7, with TRBD1 identical over 7 bases. Per the germline V gene, CDR1 is LGHNA and CDR2 is YSLEER. CDR3 size: 15 residues. V dropped 4 bases and J dropped 3; count of bases not matched to a gene: 9. The CDR3 DNA reads TGCGCCAGCAGCCGATTAGGGGGCGCAGTCTACGAGCAGTACTTC. It codes for CASSRLGGAVYEQYF.

This clonotype was observed a few times. The genes are TRBV19 and TRBJ2-7; possible D gene TRBD2, 6 bases. Trimming removed 5 bases at V and 2 bases at J, with 10 bases between. Germline assignment: CDR1 LNHDA and CDR2 SQIVND (reference sequence). This CDR3 region has 13 residues. CDR3 in amino acids: CASSESGPYEQYF. DNA of the CDR3: TGTGCCAGTAGTGAAAGCGGGCCCTACGAGCAGTACTTC.

This clonotype was detected only a few times. The V gene is TRBV7-9, the J gene TRBJ2-1, with D possibly being TRBD1 or TRBD2 (5 bases each). CDR1 and CDR2 (germline): SEHNR, FQNEAQ (reference sequence). The V end lost 5 bases, the J end lost 6 bases, and 20 bases lay between the germline ends. This CDR3 comprises 16 residues. CDR3 sequence reads: CASSTPPGWESNEQFF. CDR3 bases: TGTGCCAGCAGCACCCCCCCAGGGTGGGAGTCCAATGAGCAGTTCTTC.

The J gene is TRBJ2-7, the V gene TRBV5-1, with D possibly being TRBD1 or TRBD2 (5 bases each). Trimming took off 0 bases at V and 0 bases at J, with 16 bases between the two ends. The CDR3 consists of 17 residues. Germline CDR1 SGHRS, CDR2 YFSETQ. For the CDR3, the DNA is TGCGCCAGCAGCTTGGGGGGGATCAGGGATACCTCCTACGAGCAGTACTTC. Translation gives CASSLGGIRDTSYEQYF. Using reference TRBV5-1 and TRBJ2-7 for the parts outside the CDR3, the full variable domain is KAGVTQTPRYLIKTRGQQVTLSCSPISGHRSVSWYQQTPGQGLQFLFEYFSETQRNKGNFPGRFSGRQFSNSRSEMNVSTLELGDSALYLCASSLGGIRDTSYEQYFGPGTRLTVT.

This clonotype was counted at least ten times. V usage is TRBV11-2 and J usage is TRBJ2-2; D is uncertain. The ends were cut back, 7 bases at V and 4 bases at J, with 7 bases in the middle. The CDR3 has 12 residues. Germline V gene lookup returns CDR1 SGHAT and CDR2 FQNNGV. The CDR3 DNA follows: TGTGCCAGCAAATGGGGCACCGGGGAGCTGTTTTTT. Translating it yields CASKWGTGELFF. Combining the CDR3 with reference TRBV11-2 and TRBJ2-2 gives the whole variable domain EAGVAQSPRYKIIEKRQSVAFWCNPISGHATLYWYQQILGQGPKLLIQFQNNGVVDDSQLPKDRFSAERLKGVDSTLKIQPAKLEDSAVYLCASKWGTGELFFGEGSRLTVL.

There are many counts of this clonotype. One end of the junction fails to match germline, which may point to a read error. This chain connects TRBV20-1 to TRBJ2-7, with D unresolved. CDR1 is DFQATT and CDR2 is SNEGSKA in the germline V gene (reference sequence). The CDR3 has 14 residues. The CDR3 sequence: CSARETPGPYEQYF. CDR3 in DNA: TGCAGTGCTAGAGAGACCCCGGGTCCCTATGAGCAGTACTTC.